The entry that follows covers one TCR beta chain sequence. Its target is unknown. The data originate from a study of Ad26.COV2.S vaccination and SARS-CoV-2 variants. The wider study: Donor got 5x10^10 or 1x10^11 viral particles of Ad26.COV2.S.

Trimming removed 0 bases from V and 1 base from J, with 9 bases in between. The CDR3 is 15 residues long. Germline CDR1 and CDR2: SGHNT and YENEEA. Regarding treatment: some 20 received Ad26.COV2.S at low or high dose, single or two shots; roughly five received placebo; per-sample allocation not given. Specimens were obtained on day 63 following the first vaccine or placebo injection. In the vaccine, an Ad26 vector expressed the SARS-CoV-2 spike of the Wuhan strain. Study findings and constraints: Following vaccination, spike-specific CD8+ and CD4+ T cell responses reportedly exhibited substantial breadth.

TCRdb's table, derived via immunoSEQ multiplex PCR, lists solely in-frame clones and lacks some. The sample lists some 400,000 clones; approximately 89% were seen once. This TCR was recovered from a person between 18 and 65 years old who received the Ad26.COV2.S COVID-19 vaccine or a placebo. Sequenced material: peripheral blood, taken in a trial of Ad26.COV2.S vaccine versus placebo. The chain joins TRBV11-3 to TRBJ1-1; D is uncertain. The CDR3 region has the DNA TGTGCCAGCAGCTTAGAGGGCGGATGGAACACTGAAGCTTTCTTT. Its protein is CASSLEGGWNTEAFF.